Presented here are 7 T cell receptor beta chains from one specimen sequenced in a study of blood T cell repertoires in COVID-19. Here immunoSEQ multiplex PCR was the method, and the copy in TCRdb shows in-frame clones only, minus some. The sample lists over 250,000 clones, just under 90% occurring once. Sequencing was done on a sample of PBMCs or T cells enriched from blood (not recorded which). Receptors originate from a woman aged 60-75 years who had recovered from COVID-19.

The chain employs TRBV2 and TRBJ2-7; 8 bases agree with TRBD1. J gave up 3 bases and V 7 bases, and 5 bases lay outside the gene matches. The CDR3 has 13 amino acids. Germline CDR1 SNHLY, CDR2 FYNNEI. CDR3: CASKAGTGYEQYF. DNA for the CDR3: TGTGCCAGCAAGGCCGGGACAGGCTACGAGCAGTACTTC.

The chain is built from TRBV9 and TRBJ2-1; a possible D gene is TRBD1 (6 bases). V was trimmed by 4 bases and J by 0 bases, leaving 11 bases between them. This CDR3 has 15 amino acids. In germline, CDR1 is SGDLS, CDR2 YYNGEE. The CDR3 protein is CASSSGHPSYNEQFF. CDR3 DNA sequence: TGTGCCAGCAGCTCGGGACACCCCTCCTACAATGAGCAGTTCTTC.

The J gene is TRBJ1-4, the V gene TRBV10-3; 8 bases align to TRBD1. Germline trimming cut 3 bases from V and 5 bases from J; bases unmatched to any gene: 5. Germline CDR1 is ENHRY and CDR2 is SYGVKD. The CDR3 length is 15 residues. The CDR3: CAISDVGTGNEKLFF. The CDR3 nucleotides read TGTGCCATCAGTGATGTCGGGACAGGAAATGAAAAACTGTTTTTT.

This clone appeared once. V and J are TRBV5-5 and TRBJ1-5; D ambiguous. V gave up 2 bases and J gave up 0 bases, with 3 bases separating them. The CDR3 consists of 13 residues. Looked up from germline, CDR1 is SGHKS and CDR2 is YYEKEE (reference sequence). The CDR3 sequence: CASSFYSNQPQHF. In DNA, the CDR3 is TGTGCCAGCAGCTTTTATAGCAATCAGCCCCAGCATTTT.

J is TRBJ2-1 and V is TRBV6-1; perhaps TRBD2 as D (6 bases). CDR1 MNHNS and CDR2 SASEGT come from the germline V gene. Trimming took 4 bases from V and 0 from J, leaving 25 bases between them. The CDR3 totals 20 residues. The CDR3 nucleotides read TGTGCCAGCAGTGGGCTGGGACTCCGCCGTCGCGATAGCTCCTACAATGAGCAGTTCTTC. Translating it yields CASSGLGLRRRDSSYNEQFF.

The chain recombines TRBV25-1 with TRBJ1-2, with a weak D call TRBD1 (5 bases). This CDR3 has 13 amino acids. V lost 4 bases and J lost 8, with 14 bases in between. The germline V gene encodes CDR1 MGHDK and CDR2 SYGVNS. CDR3 sequence reads: CASSVRGSSGYTF. The CDR3 DNA reads as TGTGCCAGCAGTGTTAGGGGCTCGAGCGGCTACACCTTC.

The chain links TRBV4-1 to TRBJ1-1, with 7 bases aligning to TRBD1. The trim removed 1 base at V and 8 bases at J, leaving 10 bases unmatched. The CDR3 contains 15 residues. Looked up from germline, CDR1 is MGHRA and CDR2 is YSYEKL. The CDR3 loop reads CASSQGQGFLLEAFF. The CDR3 nucleotides read TGCGCCAGCAGCCAAGGACAGGGCTTTTTGTTGGAAGCTTTCTTT.